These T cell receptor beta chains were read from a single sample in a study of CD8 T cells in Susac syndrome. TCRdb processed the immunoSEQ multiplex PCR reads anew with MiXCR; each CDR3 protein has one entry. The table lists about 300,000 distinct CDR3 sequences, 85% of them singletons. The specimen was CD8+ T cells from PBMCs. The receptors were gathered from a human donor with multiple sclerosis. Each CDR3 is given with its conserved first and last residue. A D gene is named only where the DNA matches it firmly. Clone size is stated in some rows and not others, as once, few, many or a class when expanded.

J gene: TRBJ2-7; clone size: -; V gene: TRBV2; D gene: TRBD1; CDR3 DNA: TGTGCCAGCAGGCTCTTGGGACAGCTCTACGAGCAGTACTTC; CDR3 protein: CASRLLGQLYEQYF
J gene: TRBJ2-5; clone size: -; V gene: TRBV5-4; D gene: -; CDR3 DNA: TGTGCCAGCAGCTTGGGGGGCTGGGAAGAGACCCAGTACTTC; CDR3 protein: CASSLGGWEETQYF
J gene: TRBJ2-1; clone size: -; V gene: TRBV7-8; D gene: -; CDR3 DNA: TGTGCCAGCAGCTTAGCGTGGGAGTTCTCCTACAATGAGCAGTTCTTC; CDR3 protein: CASSLAWEFSYNEQFF
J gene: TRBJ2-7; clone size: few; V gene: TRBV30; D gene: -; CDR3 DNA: TGTGCCTGGAGTGCCGGCGGACCCTACGAGCAGTACTTC; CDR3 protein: CAWSAGGPYEQYF
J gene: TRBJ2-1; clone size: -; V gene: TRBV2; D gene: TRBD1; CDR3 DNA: TGTGCCAGCAGCGGCCTACCGACAGGGCTTTACAATGAGCAGTTCTTC; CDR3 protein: CASSGLPTGLYNEQFF
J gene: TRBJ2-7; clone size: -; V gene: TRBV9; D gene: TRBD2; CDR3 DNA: TGTGCCAGCAGCCCTTGGACTAGCGGGCTTACCTACGAGCAGTACTTC; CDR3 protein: CASSPWTSGLTYEQYF
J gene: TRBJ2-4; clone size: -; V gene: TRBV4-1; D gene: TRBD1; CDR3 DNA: TGCGCCAGCAGCCAAGTGGGACAGGGGGAATTAGGCAAAAACATTCAGTACTTC; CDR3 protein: CASSQVGQGELGKNIQYF
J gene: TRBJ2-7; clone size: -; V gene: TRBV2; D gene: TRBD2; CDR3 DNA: TGTGCCAGCAGTGAGTCTCTAGCGGGAGGTGAGCAGTACTTC; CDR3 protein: CASSESLAGGEQYF
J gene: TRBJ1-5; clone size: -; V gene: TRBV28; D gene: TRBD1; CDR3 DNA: TGTGCCAGCAGTTTGGAGGGGGCCGTTTATCAGCCCCAGCATTTT; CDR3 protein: CASSLEGAVYQPQHF
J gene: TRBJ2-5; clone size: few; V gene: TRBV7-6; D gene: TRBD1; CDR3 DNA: TGTGCCAGCAGCCGAGGACAGGGGAGACAAGAGACCCAGTACTTC; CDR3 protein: CASSRGQGRQETQYF
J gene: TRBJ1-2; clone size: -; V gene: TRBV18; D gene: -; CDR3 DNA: TGTGCCAGCTCACCACCCTCCGGATATGGCTACACCTTC; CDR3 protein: CASSPPSGYGYTF
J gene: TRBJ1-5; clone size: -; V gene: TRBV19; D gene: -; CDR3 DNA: TGTGCCAGTAGGTCAGAGATTATGGATAGCAATCAGCCCCAGCATTTT; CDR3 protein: CASRSEIMDSNQPQHF
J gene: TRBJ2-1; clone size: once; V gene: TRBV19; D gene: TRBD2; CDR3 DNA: TGTGCCAGTAGTATGGAGGGACTAGCGGGACTATACAATGAGCAGTTCTTC; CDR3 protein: CASSMEGLAGLYNEQFF
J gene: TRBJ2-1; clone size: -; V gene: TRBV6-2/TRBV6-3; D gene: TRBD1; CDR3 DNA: TGTGCCAGCAGTTACAGAGGACAGGGGGCCTACAATGAGCAGTTCTTC; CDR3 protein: CASSYRGQGAYNEQFF
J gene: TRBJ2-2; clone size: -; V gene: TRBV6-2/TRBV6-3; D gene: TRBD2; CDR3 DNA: TGTGCCAGCAGCTCCGGACTAGCGGCCGGGGAGCTGTTTTTT; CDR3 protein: CASSSGLAAGELFF
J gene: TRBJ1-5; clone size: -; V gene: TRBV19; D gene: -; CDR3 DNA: TGTGCCAGTAGTATCTCGGGAAATCAGCCCCAGCATTTT; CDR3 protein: CASSISGNQPQHF
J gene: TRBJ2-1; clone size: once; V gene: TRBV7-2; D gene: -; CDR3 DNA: TGTGCCAGCAGCCCCAAGACACCTTCCTACAATGAGCAGTTCTTC; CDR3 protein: CASSPKTPSYNEQFF
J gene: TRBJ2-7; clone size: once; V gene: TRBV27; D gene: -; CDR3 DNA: TGTGCCAGCAGTCCGCTGGGTGTCTCGCGGAGCTCCTACGAGCAGTACTTC; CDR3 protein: CASSPLGVSRSSYEQYF
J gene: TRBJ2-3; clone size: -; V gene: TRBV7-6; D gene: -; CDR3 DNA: TGTGCCAGCAGCTTAGCGCTCGGCAGCTTTGCTACGCAGTATTTT; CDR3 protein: CASSLALGSFATQYF